This TCR beta chain emerged from a study of shared clonotypes between healthy human individuals. Deletions cut 5 bases from V and 6 bases from J, with 9 bases between. This CDR3 has 12 residues. From germline, CDR1 is MNHEY and CDR2 SVGAGI. This clone was observed once. Its target is unknown. A split of CD4+ cells into CD45RA+ naive and CD45RA-negative memory subsets was performed. Whole-study results and caveats: The study's rarefaction showed incomplete sorted-subset sequencing despite large depth. The generation probabilities recorded for non-shared clonotypes fell below those of clonotypes shared by all four donors.

Deep-level assay runs were performed. Here immunoSEQ multiplex PCR was the method, and the copy in TCRdb shows in-frame clones only, minus some. Of about 1.5 million clones listed, 95% to 99% are singletons. The sample taken for sequencing was naive CD4+ T cells sorted from blood. Regarding subset: CD45RA+ positively selected. The gene calls are TRBV6-5 and TRBJ2-3, with no clear D. The clonotype was recovered from a man aged 30-40 years in good health. The CDR3 sequence is CASSPAPDTQYF. CDR3 nucleotide sequence: TGTGCCAGCAGTCCGGCTCCGGATACGCAGTATTTT.